These 17 T cell receptor beta chains were all obtained from the same sample, sequenced in a study of T cell responses to AZD1222 COVID-19 vaccine. TCRdb's copy holds only in-frame clones and misses some; the assay was immunoSEQ multiplex PCR. The sample has 150,000 to 200,000 clones, 90% to 95% seen once. The sequences come from peripheral blood, collected on day 0 of AZD1222 vaccination. The receptor set was obtained from an adult in good health.

The rearrangement uses TRBV20-1 and TRBJ2-5; D remains ambiguous. The CDR3 contains 11 residues. The V gene lost 6 bases and the J gene lost 5 bases, with 10 bases spanning the gap. Germline V gives CDR1 DFQATT, CDR2 SNEGSKA (reference sequence). This CDR3 reads CSAPSAETQYF. The CDR3 nucleotides read TGCAGTGCCCCATCGGCGGAGACCCAGTACTTC.

The chain links TRBV28 to TRBJ1-2, with 7 bases lining up with TRBD1. Germline-derived CDR1 and CDR2 are MDHEN and SYDVKM. V shed 5 bases, J shed 2 bases, and the junction held 11 bases outside the gene matches. The CDR3 runs 16 residues. CDR3 residues: CASSAKTGWSNYGYTF. The CDR3, as DNA: TGTGCCAGCAGTGCAAAGACAGGGTGGTCGAACTATGGCTACACCTTC.

V usage is TRBV7-9 and J usage is TRBJ1-2, with D possibly being TRBD1 (6 bases). The CDR3 has 16 residues. V lost 0 bases to trimming and J lost 0 bases, with 11 bases between them. The germline gives CDR1 SEHNR, CDR2 FQNEAQ (reference sequence). CDR3 sequence reads: CASSLAGGIANYGYTF. The CDR3 nucleotides are TGTGCCAGCAGCTTAGCGGGGGGCATCGCTAACTATGGCTACACCTTC.

The chain links TRBV19 to TRBJ2-1; D gene ambiguous. The CDR3 extends over 18 amino acids. The germline V gene has CDR1 LNHDA and CDR2 SQIVND (reference sequence). Trimming left V 3 bases short and J 0 bases short, with 18 bases between. The chain's CDR3 is CASSIVAMGTSSYNEQFF. In DNA form, the CDR3 reads TGTGCCAGTAGTATCGTGGCCATGGGCACGAGCTCCTACAATGAGCAGTTCTTC.

The chain is built from TRBV3-1 (or the pseudogene TRBV3-2) and TRBJ2-1; D uncertain. Trimming shortened V by 10 bases and J by 1 base, and 11 bases separated the two germline ends. CDR1 is LGHDT, CDR2 YNNKEL, per germline (reference sequence). The CDR3 runs to 13 residues. The CDR3 is CATGRHSYNEQFF. In DNA, the CDR3 is TGTGCCACCGGACGCCATTCCTACAATGAGCAGTTCTTC.

The rearrangement links TRBV30 to TRBJ2-7; D perhaps matches TRBD2 (5 bases). The CDR3 length is 12 residues. The V and J ends lost 3 bases and 3 bases respectively, with 9 bases between them. CDR1 is GTSNPN and CDR2 is SVGIG in the germline V gene (reference sequence). Here the CDR3 reads CAWRGSGYEQYF. CDR3 nucleotides: TGTGCCTGGAGGGGGAGCGGCTACGAGCAGTACTTC.

The chain uses TRBV4-2 and TRBJ1-3; D is undetermined. The CDR3 is 16 residues long. The V end was cut by 3 bases, the J end by 4 bases, with 16 bases between. The germline gives CDR1 LGHNA, CDR2 YNFKEQ. CDR3 nucleotides: TGTGCCAGCAGCCAGGTCGGTCTCCATCGAGGAAACACCATATATTTT. This codes for CASSQVGLHRGNTIYF.

This clone was seen more than once but under ten times. This chain joins TRBV3-1 (or the pseudogene TRBV3-2) and TRBJ1-1; TRBD1 matches at 9 bases. Trimming took 1 base from V and 4 from J; bases not matched to a gene: 7. Germline CDR1 reads LGHDT; CDR2 reads YNNKEL (reference sequence). The CDR3 spans 16 residues. The CDR3 region is CASSQGTGTGSTEAFF. In DNA form, the CDR3 reads TGTGCCAGCAGCCAAGGGACCGGGACAGGGAGCACTGAAGCTTTCTTT.

V is TRBV27 and J is TRBJ1-1, with D possibly TRBD1 on 6 matching bases. The CDR3 runs to 14 residues. V was pared by 6 bases and J by 4 bases, with 15 bases between. The germline CDR1 and CDR2 sequences are MNHEY and SMNVEV (reference sequence). The CDR3 loop is CASRDTGTGTEAFF. The CDR3 bases are TGTGCCAGCAGGGATACAGGGACGGGCACTGAAGCTTTCTTT.

The V gene is TRBV24-1, the J gene TRBJ1-4, with D tentatively TRBD1 (5 bases). The CDR3 runs to 13 residues. The V end was cut by 10 bases, the J end by 4 bases, with 12 bases between. The germline V gene encodes CDR1 KGHDR and CDR2 SFDVKD. The CDR3 nucleotides are TGTGCCACGGGACGGGCCGATAATGAAAAACTGTTTTTT. Encoded protein: CATGRADNEKLFF.

The rearrangement uses TRBV28 and TRBJ2-7; 9 nucleotides match TRBD1. The ends lost 7 bases at V and 3 bases at J; junction bases unmatched: 13. The CDR3 runs 16 residues. Germline values: CDR1 MDHEN, CDR2 SYDVKM. The CDR3 coding sequence is TGTGCCAGCAAGGGACAGGGAAGGTTGCGTGGCTACGAGCAGTACTTC. Translating it yields CASKGQGRLRGYEQYF.

This clone was observed a single time. This chain connects TRBV15 to TRBJ2-1; D gene unclear. V lost 11 bases to trimming and J lost 2 bases, with 13 bases between them. The CDR3 runs 13 residues. Germline values: CDR1 LNHNV, CDR2 YYDKDF (reference sequence). The CDR3 DNA follows: TGTGCCGTCGACTCTCCCCCCTACAATGAGCAGTTCTTC. It specifies CAVDSPPYNEQFF. The variable domain in full, with the rest retrieved from reference TRBV15 and TRBJ2-1, is DAMVIQNPRYQVTQFGKPVTLSCSQTLNHNVMYWYQQKSSQAPKLLFHYYDKDFNNEADTPDNFQSRRPNTSFCFLDIRSPGLGDTAMYLCAVDSPPYNEQFFGPGTRLTVL.

The rearrangement uses TRBV5-6 and TRBJ2-1; D call uncertain. V gave up 6 bases and J gave up 1 base, with 5 bases separating them. Germline assignment: CDR1 SGHDT and CDR2 YYEEEE. The CDR3 covers 12 residues. The DNA for the CDR3 is TGTGCCAGCACCAAATCCTACAATGAGCAGTTCTTC. This encodes CASTKSYNEQFF. The entire variable domain, with the rest obtained from reference TRBV5-6 and TRBJ2-1, is as follows: DAGVTQSPTHLIKTRGQQVTLRCSPKSGHDTVSWYQQALGQGPQFIFQYYEEEERQRGNFPDRFSGHQFPNYSSELNVNALLLGDSALYLCASTKSYNEQFFGPGTRLTVL.

This chain joins TRBV28 and TRBJ1-6, with D unclear. There are 14 residues in the CDR3. Germline lookup yields CDR1 MDHEN and CDR2 SYDVKM. Deletions cut 7 bases from V and 6 bases from J, with 13 bases between. The CDR3 region is CASTLPGINSPLHF. For the CDR3, the DNA is TGTGCCAGCACCCTTCCGGGGATTAATTCACCCCTCCACTTT. Combining the CDR3 with reference TRBV28 and TRBJ1-6 gives the whole variable domain DVKVTQSSRYLVKRTGEKVFLECVQDMDHENMFWYRQDPGLGLRLIYFSYDVKMKEKGDIPEGYSVSREKKERFSLILESASTNQTSMYLCASTLPGINSPLHFGNGTRLTVT.

The rearrangement joins TRBV5-1 to TRBJ1-1; D is unresolved. Deletions cut 1 base from V and 1 base from J, with 2 bases between. Germline V CDR1 and CDR2: SGHRS, YFSETQ. The CDR3 loop spans 12 amino acids. The CDR3 region is CASSLTNTEAFF. The CDR3 coding sequence is TGCGCCAGCAGCTTGACGAACACTGAAGCTTTCTTT.

The chain has TRBV7-9 and TRBJ2-7, with D tentatively TRBD1 (5 bases). The germline CDR1 and CDR2 sequences are SEHNR and FQNEAQ (reference sequence). There are 13 residues in the CDR3. Trimming cost V 1 base and J 3 bases, with 7 bases left between them. The CDR3 nucleotides read TGTGCCAGCAGCTTAGGGGGCGACTACGAGCAGTACTTC. This codes for CASSLGGDYEQYF.

As regards this clone: An end of the junction does not agree with germline; a read error may underlie this. The rearrangement uses TRBV9 and TRBJ2-7, with 8 bases fitting TRBD1. Germline CDR1 SGDLS, CDR2 YYNGEE. The CDR3 consists of 16 residues. The CDR3 is CASSVGAGGASSEQYF. DNA of the CDR3: TGTGCCAGCAGCGTAGGGGCAGGGGGCGCTTCCTCCGAGCAGTACTTC.